This is a list of T cell receptor beta chains from one sample in a study of control samples from healthy donors and cancer patients. Libraries were prepared by immunoSEQ multiplex PCR; TCRdb keeps only in-frame clonotypes and omits some of them. The sample includes some 160,000 clones, roughly 89% of them seen just once. The sequenced sample consisted of blood. The source of these receptors is a man aged 25-45 years in good health. The CDR3 runs from the conserved cysteine through the conserved F or W. The D gene is left open where the match is weak. The size of a clone is reported for some rows only, either as once, few or many, or as a class for expanded clones.

>.|TRBV27|.|12|TRBJ1-6
TGTGCCAGCAGTGCAGGGGTGTCACCCCTCCACTTT
CASSAGVSPLHF
>TRBD1|TRBV7-9|.|14|TRBJ2-7
TGTGCCAGCAGCTTCACAGGGGGTCTGGCCGAGCAGTACTTC
CASSFTGGLAEQYF
>.|TRBV5-1|.|13|TRBJ2-5
TGCGCCAGCAGCTTGTTGCCCCGCGAGACCCAGTACTTC
CASSLLPRETQYF
>.|TRBV18|few|15|TRBJ1-1
TGTGCCAGCTCACCACCTGTAGGGTCCGGCACTGAAGCTTTCTTT
CASSPPVGSGTEAFF
>.|TRBV3-1/TRBV3-2|.|14|TRBJ1-5
TGTGCCAGCAGCCGAACAGGGTCCAATCAGCCCCAGCATTTT
CASSRTGSNQPQHF
>.|TRBV12-3/TRBV12-4|once|13|TRBJ1-2
TGTGCCAGCAGATCCGGGCAGGTTGGGGGCTACACCTTC
CASRSGQVGGYTF
>.|TRBV5-1|.|14|TRBJ1-4
TGCGCCAGCAGCTTGGGCGGAACGGGGGAAAAACTGTTTTTT
CASSLGGTGEKLFF
>.|TRBV4-3|.|16|TRBJ2-2
TGCGCCAGCAGCCAAGGGGTTGCCCGAGACACCGGGGAGCTGTTTTTT
CASSQGVARDTGELFF
>.|TRBV9|.|14|TRBJ1-3
TGTGCCAGCAGCGTACAAACTTTCGGAAACACCATATATTTT
CASSVQTFGNTIYF
>.|TRBV5-4|once|11|TRBJ2-7
TGTGCCAGCAGCTTAGGGTACGAGCAGTACTTC
CASSLGYEQYF
>.|TRBV7-9|.|12|TRBJ1-2
TGTGCCAGCACCAAAGATCTCTATGGCTACACCTTC
CASTKDLYGYTF
>.|TRBV6-5|.|14|TRBJ1-2
TGTGCCAGCAGTTACTCCCGGGACCGCTATGGCTACACCTTC
CASSYSRDRYGYTF
>.|TRBV24-1|.|15|TRBJ2-5
TGTGCCACCAGTGATCCCGGGGCGCAAAGAGAGACCCAGTACTTC
CATSDPGAQRETQYF
>TRBD1|TRBV9|.|16|TRBJ2-3
TGTGCCAGCAGCCCCCGGACAGGGCCTTATGGAGATACGCAGTATTTT
CASSPRTGPYGDTQYF
>TRBD1|TRBV10-1|few|13|TRBJ1-6
TGCGCCATTGACAGGGGGCATGGTTCACCCCTCCACTTT
CAIDRGHGSPLHF
>TRBD2|TRBV9|.|17|TRBJ2-2
TGTGCCAGCAGCGTAGTTGGGAGCGGGGGGTCCACCGGGGAGCTGTTTTTT
CASSVVGSGGSTGELFF
>.|TRBV7-2|.|16|TRBJ2-1
TGTGCCAGCAGCCGCCACCCGCCTAGGTCCTACAATGAGCAGTTCTTC
CASSRHPPRSYNEQFF
>TRBD2|TRBV7-9|.|16|TRBJ2-7
TGTGCCAGCAGCCCGGGGACTAGCGGGGCCACCTACGAGCAGTACTTC
CASSPGTSGATYEQYF
>.|TRBV4-2|.|14|TRBJ1-6
TGTGCCAGCAGCCCCGCAGGAGAGAATTCACCCCTCCACTTT
CASSPAGENSPLHF